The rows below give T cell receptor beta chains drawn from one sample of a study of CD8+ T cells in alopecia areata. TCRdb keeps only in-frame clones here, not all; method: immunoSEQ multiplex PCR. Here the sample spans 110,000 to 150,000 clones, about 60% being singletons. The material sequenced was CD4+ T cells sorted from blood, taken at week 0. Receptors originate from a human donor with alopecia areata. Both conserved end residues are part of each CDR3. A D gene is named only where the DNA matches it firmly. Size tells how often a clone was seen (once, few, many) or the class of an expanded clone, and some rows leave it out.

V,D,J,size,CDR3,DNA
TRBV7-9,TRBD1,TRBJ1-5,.,CASSAWTGPVNQPQHF,TGTGCCAGCAGCGCTTGGACAGGGCCTGTCAATCAGCCCCAGCATTTT
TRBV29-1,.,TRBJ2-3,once,CSVLRVPDTQYF,TGCAGCGTTCTGAGGGTGCCAGATACGCAGTATTTT
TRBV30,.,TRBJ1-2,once,CAWAQGNYGYTF,TGTGCCTGGGCCCAAGGAAACTATGGCTACACCTTC
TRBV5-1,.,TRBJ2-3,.,CASSPLPGDTQYF,TGCGCCAGCAGCCCCCTTCCGGGGGATACGCAGTATTTT
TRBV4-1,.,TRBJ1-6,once,CASSQVNSQNSPLHF,TGCGCCAGCAGCCAAGTGAACAGTCAGAATTCACCCCTCCACTTT
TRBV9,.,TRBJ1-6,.,CASSVESNNSPLHF,TGTGCCAGCAGCGTAGAGTCCAATAATTCACCCCTCCACTTT
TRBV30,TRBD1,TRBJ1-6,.,CAWRQGIRSPLHF,TGTGCCTGGAGACAGGGGATCCGATCACCCCTCCACTTT
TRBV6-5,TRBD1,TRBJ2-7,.,CASSRTGGHYEQYF,TGTGCCAGCAGTCGGACAGGGGGCCACTACGAGCAGTACTTC
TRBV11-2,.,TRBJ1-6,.,CASRDGKAANSPLHF,TGTGCCAGCAGAGATGGTAAGGCGGCGAATTCACCCCTCCACTTT
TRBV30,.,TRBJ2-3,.,CAWGHGTDTQYF,TGTGCCTGGGGCCACGGCACAGATACGCAGTATTTT
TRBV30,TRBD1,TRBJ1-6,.,CALRLWDRALHF,TGTGCCTTGCGGCTCTGGGACAGGGCCCTCCACTTT
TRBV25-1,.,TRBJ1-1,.,CASSEYRGKFTEAFF,TGTGCCAGCAGTGAATATCGGGGAAAATTCACTGAAGCTTTCTTT
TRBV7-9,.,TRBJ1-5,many,CASSLGHRVGQGGQPQHF,TGTGCCAGCAGCTTAGGCCATCGAGTCGGGCAGGGAGGTCAGCCCCAGCATTTT
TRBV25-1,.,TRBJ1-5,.,CASSEGDNQPQHF,TGTGCCAGCAGTGAGGGGGATAATCAGCCCCAGCATTTT
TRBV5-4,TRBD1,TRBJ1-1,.,CASSTRDRDTEAFF,TGTGCCAGCAGCACCCGGGACAGGGACACTGAAGCTTTCTTT
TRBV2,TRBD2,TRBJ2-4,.,CASRGTREGNIQYF,TGTGCCAGCAGAGGAACTAGGGAGGGGAACATTCAGTACTTC
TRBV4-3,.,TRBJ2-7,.,CASSFGGRREQYF,TGCGCCAGCAGCTTTGGGGGCCGTCGCGAGCAGTACTTC
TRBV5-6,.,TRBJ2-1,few,CASSLIYGTYEQFF,TGTGCCAGCAGCTTGATTTACGGTACCTATGAGCAGTTCTTC